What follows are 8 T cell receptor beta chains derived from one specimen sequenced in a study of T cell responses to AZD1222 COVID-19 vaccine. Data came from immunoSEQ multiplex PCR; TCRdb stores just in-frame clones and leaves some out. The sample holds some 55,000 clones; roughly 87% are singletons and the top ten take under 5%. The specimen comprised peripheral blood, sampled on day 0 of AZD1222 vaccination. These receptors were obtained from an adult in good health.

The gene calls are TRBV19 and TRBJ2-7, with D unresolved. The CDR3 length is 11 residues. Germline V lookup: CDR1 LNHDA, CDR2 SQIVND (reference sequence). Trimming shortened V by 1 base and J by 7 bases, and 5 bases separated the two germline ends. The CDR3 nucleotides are TGTGCCAGTAGTATAGGCGTGGAGCAGTACTTC. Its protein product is CASSIGVEQYF.

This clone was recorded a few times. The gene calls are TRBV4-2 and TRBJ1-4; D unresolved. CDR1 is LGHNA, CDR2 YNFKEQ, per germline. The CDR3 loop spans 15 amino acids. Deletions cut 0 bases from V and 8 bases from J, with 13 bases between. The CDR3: CASSQDKGRTEKLFF. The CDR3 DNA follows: TGTGCCAGCAGCCAAGATAAAGGACGGACGGAAAAACTGTTTTTT.

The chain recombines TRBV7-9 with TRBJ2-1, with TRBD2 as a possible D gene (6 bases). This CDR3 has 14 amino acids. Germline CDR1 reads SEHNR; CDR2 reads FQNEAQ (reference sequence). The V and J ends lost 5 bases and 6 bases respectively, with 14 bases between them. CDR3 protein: CASSMGLGGNEQFF. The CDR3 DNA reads TGTGCCAGCAGCATGGGACTTGGGGGCAATGAGCAGTTCTTC.

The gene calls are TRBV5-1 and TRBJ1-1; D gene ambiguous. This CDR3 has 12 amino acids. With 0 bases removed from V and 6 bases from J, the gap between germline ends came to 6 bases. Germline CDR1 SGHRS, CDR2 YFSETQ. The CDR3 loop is CASSLDEAEAFF. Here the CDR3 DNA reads TGCGCCAGCAGCTTGGATGAGGCTGAAGCTTTCTTT.

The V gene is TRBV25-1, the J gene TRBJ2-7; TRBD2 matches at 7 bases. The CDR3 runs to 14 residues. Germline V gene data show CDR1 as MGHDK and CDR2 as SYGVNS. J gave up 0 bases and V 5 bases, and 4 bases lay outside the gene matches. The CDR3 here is CASSRLAGSYEQYF. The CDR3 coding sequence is TGTGCCAGCAGTAGGTTAGCGGGCTCCTACGAGCAGTACTTC.

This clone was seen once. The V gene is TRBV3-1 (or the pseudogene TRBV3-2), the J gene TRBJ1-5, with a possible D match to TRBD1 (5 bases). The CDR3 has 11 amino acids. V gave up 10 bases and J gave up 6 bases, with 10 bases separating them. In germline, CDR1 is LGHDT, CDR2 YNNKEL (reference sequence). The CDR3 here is CAKGGGQPQHF. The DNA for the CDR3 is TGTGCCAAGGGTGGGGGTCAGCCCCAGCATTTT.

The CDR3 nucleotides read TGTGCCAGCAGCTCAGGAACTAGCGGGGGGAATGAGCAGTTCTTC. It is translated as CASSSGTSGGNEQFF. V usage is TRBV7-9 and J usage is TRBJ2-1; 12 positions agree with TRBD2. This CDR3 region has 15 residues. Germline V gives CDR1 SEHNR, CDR2 FQNEAQ (reference sequence). V was pared by 4 bases and J by 7 bases, with 5 bases of the junction left unmatched.

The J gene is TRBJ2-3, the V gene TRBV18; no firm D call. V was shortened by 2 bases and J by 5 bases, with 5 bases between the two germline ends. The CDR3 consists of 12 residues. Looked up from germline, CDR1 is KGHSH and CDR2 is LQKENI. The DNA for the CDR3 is TGTGCCAGCTCACCAGACATAGATACGCAGTATTTT. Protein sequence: CASSPDIDTQYF.